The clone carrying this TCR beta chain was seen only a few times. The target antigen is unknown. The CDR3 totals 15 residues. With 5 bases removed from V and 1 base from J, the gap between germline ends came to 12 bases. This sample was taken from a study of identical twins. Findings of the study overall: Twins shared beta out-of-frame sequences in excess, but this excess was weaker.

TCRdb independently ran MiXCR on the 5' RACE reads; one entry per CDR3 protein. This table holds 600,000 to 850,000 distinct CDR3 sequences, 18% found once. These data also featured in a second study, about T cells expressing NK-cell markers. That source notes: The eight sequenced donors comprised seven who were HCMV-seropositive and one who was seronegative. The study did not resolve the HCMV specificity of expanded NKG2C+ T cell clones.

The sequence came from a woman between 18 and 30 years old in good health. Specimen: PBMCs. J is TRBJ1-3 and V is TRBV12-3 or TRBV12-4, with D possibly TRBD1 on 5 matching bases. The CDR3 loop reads CASSPGPKSGNTIYF. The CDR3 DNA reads TGTGCCAGCAGTCCGGGACCCAAATCTGGAAACACCATATATTTT.